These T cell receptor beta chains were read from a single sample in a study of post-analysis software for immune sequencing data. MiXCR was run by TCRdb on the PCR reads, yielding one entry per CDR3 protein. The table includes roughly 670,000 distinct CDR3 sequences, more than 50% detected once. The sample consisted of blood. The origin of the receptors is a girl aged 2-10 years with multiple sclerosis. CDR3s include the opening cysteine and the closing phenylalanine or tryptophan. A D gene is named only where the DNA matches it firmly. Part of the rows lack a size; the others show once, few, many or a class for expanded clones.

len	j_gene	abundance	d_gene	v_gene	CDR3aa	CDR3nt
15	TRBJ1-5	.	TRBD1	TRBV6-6	CASRSGTGSNQPQHF	TGTGCCAGCAGATCCGGGACAGGGAGCAATCAGCCCCAGCATTTT
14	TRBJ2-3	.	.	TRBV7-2	CASSFGRGPDTQYF	TGTGCCAGCAGCTTCGGCAGGGGCCCAGATACGCAGTATTTT
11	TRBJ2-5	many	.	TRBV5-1	CASSLVGTQYF	TGCGCCAGCAGCTTGGTGGGGACCCAGTACTTC
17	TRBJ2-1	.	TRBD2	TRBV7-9	CASSLALTGLAGSEQFF	TGTGCCAGCAGCTTAGCGCTAACCGGGCTAGCGGGATCTGAGCAGTTCTTC
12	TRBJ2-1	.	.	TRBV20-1	CSARVIGSEQFF	TGCAGTGCTAGAGTGATTGGGAGTGAGCAGTTCTTC
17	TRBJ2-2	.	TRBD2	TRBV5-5	CASSRSPGGTNTGELFF	TGTGCCAGCAGCCGATCCCCGGGGGGGACGAACACCGGGGAGCTGTTTTTT
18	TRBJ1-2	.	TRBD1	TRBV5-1	CASSPGEIQGAAYYGYTF	TGCGCCAGCAGCCCGGGGGAGATACAGGGGGCTGCGTACTATGGCTACACCTTC
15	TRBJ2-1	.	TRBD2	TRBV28	CASSFGDGRAPEQFF	TGTGCCAGCAGTTTTGGTGACGGGAGGGCCCCTGAGCAGTTCTTC
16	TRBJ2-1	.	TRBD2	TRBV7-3	CASSSQPAGGTGEQFF	TGTGCCAGCAGCTCCCAACCAGCGGGAGGGACGGGTGAGCAGTTCTTC
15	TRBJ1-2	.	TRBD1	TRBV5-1	CASSLESGQGFGYTF	TGCGCCAGCAGCTTGGAATCGGGACAGGGGTTTGGCTACACCTTC
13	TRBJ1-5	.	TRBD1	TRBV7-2	CASSSGQHQPQHF	TGTGCCAGCAGCTCGGGACAGCATCAGCCCCAGCATTTT
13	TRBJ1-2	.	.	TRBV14	CASSLGPFYGYTF	TGTGCCAGCAGCCTCGGACCTTTCTATGGCTACACCTTC
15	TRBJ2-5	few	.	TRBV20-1	CSARDGGTTEETQYF	TGCAGTGCTAGAGATGGGGGGACGACCGAAGAGACCCAGTACTTC
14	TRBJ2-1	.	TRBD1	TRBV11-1	CASSTRQGRNEQFF	TGTGCCAGCAGCACCCGACAGGGTCGGAATGAGCAGTTCTTC
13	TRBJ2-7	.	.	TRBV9	CASSVGDHYEQYF	TGTGCCAGCAGCGTGGGAGATCACTACGAGCAGTACTTC
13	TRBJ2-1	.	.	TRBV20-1	CSASETGDNEQFF	TGCAGTGCTAGCGAGACTGGAGACAATGAGCAGTTCTTC
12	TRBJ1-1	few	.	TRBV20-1	CSATGEGTEAFF	TGCAGTGCTACGGGCGAGGGGACTGAAGCTTTCTTT
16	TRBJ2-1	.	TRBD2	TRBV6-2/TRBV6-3	CASTQVQGGWGNEQFF	TGTGCCAGCACACAGGTGCAGGGAGGGTGGGGGAATGAGCAGTTCTTC
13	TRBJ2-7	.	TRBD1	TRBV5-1	CASSLDRGDEQYF	TGCGCCAGCAGCTTGGACAGGGGTGACGAGCAGTACTTC
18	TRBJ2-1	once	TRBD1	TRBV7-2	CASSLRWDRGRSYNEQFF	TGTGCCAGCAGCCTCCGCTGGGACAGGGGGAGGTCCTACAATGAGCAGTTCTTC
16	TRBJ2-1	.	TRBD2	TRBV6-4	CASSFFPGLALNEQFF	TGTGCCAGCAGTTTCTTCCCGGGACTAGCCCTCAATGAGCAGTTCTTC
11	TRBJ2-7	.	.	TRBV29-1	CGGVWLYEQYF	TGCGGCGGAGTTTGGCTCTACGAGCAGTACTTC
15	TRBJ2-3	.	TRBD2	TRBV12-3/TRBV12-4	CASSRTSGATDTQYF	TGTGCCAGCAGTCGGACTAGCGGGGCCACAGATACGCAGTATTTT
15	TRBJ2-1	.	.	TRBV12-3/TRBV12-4	CASSTSLARNNEQFF	TGTGCCAGCAGCACTAGCCTAGCGAGGAACAATGAGCAGTTCTTC
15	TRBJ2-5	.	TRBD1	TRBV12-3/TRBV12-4	CASSPRTGGVETQYF	TGTGCCAGCAGTCCCAGGACAGGGGGAGTGGAGACCCAGTACTTC
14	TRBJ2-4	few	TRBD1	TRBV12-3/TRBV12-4	CASSPRDRENIQYF	TGTGCCAGCAGTCCACGGGACAGGGAAAACATTCAGTACTTC